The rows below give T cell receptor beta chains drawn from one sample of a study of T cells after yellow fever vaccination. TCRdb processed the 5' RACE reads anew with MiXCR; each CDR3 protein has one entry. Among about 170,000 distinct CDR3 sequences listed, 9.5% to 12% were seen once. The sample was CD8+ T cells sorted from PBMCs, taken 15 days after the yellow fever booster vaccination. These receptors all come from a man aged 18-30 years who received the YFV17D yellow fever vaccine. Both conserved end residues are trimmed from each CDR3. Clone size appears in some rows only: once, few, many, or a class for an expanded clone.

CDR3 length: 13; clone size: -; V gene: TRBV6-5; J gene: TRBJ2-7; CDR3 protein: ASSPRTSGTYEQY
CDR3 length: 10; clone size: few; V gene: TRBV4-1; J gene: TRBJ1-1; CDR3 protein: ASTRGPREAF
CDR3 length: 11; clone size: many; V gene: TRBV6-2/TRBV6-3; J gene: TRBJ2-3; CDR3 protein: ASSPRVTDTQY
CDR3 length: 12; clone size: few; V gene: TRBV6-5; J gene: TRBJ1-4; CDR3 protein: ASSYHGGDEKLF
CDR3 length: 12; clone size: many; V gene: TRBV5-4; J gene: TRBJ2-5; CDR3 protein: ASSWARDHETQY
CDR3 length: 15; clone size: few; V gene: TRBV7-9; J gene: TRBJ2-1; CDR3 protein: ASIGEAGGLSYNEQF
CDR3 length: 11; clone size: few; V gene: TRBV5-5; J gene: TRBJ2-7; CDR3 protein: ASSFEESYEQY
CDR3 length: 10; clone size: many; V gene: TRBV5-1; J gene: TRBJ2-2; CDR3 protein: ASGTALGELF
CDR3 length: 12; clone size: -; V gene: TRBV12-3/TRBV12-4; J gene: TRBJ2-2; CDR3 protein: ASSYYRDTGELF
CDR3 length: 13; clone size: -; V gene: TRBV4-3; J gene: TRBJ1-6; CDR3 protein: ASSQGVSYNSPLH
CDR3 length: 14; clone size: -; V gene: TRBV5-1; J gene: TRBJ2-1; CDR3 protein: ASSPTSMSALNEQF
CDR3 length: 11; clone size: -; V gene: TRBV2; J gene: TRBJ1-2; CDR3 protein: ASRITDFYGYT
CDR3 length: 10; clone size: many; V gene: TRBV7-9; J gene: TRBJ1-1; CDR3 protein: ASSSTTGEAF
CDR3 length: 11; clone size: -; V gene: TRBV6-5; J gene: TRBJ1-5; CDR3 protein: ASSRNSNQPQH
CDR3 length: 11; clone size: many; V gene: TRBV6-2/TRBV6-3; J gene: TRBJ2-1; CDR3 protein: ASGTGPYNEQF
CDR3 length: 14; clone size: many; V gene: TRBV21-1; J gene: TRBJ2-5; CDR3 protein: ASSRHRGRREETQY
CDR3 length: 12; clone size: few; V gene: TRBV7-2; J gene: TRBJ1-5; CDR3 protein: ASTFGGSAQPQH
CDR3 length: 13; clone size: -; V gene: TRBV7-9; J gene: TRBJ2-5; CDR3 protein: ASSLLGLAPETQY
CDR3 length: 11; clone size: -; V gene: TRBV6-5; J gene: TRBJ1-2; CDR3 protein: ASTRSRYNGYT
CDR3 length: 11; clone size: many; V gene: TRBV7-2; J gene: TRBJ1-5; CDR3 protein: ASSLNLNQPQH
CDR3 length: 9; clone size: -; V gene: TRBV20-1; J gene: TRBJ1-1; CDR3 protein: SASGGAEAF
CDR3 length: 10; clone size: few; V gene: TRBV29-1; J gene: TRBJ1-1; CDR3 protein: SVDVRNTEAF
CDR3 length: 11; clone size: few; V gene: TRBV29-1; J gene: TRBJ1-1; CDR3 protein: SVKKQGDTEAF
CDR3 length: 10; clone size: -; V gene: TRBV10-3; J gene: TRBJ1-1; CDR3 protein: AIRGDVNEAF
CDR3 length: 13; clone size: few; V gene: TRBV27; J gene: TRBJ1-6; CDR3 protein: ASSMTGYSASPLH
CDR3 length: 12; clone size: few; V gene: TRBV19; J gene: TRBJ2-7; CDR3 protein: ASRPGTGDYEQY
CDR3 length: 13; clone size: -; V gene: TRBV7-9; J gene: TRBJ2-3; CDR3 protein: AHEGAVVGTDTQY
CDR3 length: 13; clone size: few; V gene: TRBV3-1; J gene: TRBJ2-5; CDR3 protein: ASSQGPGWKETQY
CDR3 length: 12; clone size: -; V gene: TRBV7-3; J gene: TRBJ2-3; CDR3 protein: ASSSTGKLDTQY
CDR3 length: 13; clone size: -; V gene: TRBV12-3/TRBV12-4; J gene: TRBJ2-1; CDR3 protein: ASRVSRGSYNEQF
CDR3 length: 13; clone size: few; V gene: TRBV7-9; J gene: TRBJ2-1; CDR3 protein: ASSLALSLANEQF
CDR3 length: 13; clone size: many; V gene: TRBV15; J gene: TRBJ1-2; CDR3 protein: ATSRDSSRGGGYT
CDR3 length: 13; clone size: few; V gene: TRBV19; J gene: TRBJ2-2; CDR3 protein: ASRGRHLNTGELF
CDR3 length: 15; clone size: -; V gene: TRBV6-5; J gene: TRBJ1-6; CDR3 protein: ASSYSGKDRVNSPLH
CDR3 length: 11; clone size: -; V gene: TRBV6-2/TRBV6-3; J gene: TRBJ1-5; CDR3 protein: ASTLGGNQPQH
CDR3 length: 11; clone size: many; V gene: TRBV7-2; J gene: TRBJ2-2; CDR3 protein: ASSPPGTGELF
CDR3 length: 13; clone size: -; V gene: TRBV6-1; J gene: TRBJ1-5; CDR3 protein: ASSERTSWSQPQH
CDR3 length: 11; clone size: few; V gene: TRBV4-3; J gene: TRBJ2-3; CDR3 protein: ASSPYAGAPLD
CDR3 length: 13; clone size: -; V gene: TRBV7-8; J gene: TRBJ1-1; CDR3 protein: ASSLRGGAGTEAF
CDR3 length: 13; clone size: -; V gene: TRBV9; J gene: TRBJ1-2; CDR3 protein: ASSVEAGPNYGYT
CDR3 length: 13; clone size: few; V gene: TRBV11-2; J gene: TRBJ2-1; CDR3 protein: ASSLVQGTGNEQF
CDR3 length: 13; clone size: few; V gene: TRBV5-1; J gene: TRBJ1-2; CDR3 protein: ASSSDRGKNYGYT
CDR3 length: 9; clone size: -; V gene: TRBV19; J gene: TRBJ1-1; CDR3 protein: ASKENTEAF
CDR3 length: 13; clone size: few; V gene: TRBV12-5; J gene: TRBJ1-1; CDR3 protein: ASGLVLVRGTEAF
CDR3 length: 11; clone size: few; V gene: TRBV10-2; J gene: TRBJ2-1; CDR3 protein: ASSESSRNEQF
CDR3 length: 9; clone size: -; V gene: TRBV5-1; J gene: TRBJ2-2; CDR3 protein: ASTYTGELF
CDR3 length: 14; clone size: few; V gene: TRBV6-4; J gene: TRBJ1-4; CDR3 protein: ASSESDEGAPEKLF
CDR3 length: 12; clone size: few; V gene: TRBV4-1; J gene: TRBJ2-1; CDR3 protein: ASSQDVGRNEQF
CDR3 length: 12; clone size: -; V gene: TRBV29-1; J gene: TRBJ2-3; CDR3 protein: SVEQQGNTDTQY
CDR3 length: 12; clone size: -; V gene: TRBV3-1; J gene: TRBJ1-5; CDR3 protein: ASSQAQGNQPQH
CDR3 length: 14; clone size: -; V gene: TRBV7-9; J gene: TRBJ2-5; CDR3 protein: ASSSLPSPPGETQY
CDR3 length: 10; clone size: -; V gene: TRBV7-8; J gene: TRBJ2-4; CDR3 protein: ASSLGQNIQY
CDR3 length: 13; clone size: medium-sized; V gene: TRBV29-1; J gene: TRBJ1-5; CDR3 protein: SVEDGRGGNQPQH